These 23 T cell receptor beta chains share one sample of origin, sequenced in a study of blood T cell repertoires in COVID-19. Assay: immunoSEQ multiplex PCR; the TCRdb copy retains only in-frame clones and omits some. The sample contains approximately 90,000 clones, around 87% of which appear only once. Sequencing input: peripheral blood. These receptor sequences come from a human donor with acute or convalescent COVID-19. The donor label of this sample is uncertain.

This chain connects TRBV5-6 to TRBJ1-1; 8 bases fit TRBD1. In germline, CDR1 is SGHDT, CDR2 YYEEEE. The CDR3 has 15 amino acids. The V segment lost 4 bases and the J segment 11 bases; nucleotides outside the gene matches: 16. The CDR3 here is CASSATQPGGAGAFF. CDR3 DNA sequence: TGTGCCAGCAGCGCCACCCAACCAGGGGGCGCGGGGGCTTTCTTT.

This sequence joins TRBV6-9 and TRBJ2-7; D perhaps matches TRBD1 (6 bases). Trimming took 7 bases from V and 2 from J, leaving 12 bases between them. Germline V gene sequence: CDR1 MNHGY, CDR2 SVAAGI. The CDR3 totals 13 residues. CDR3 in amino acids: CASKGDTPYEQYF. In DNA form, the CDR3 reads TGTGCCAGCAAGGGGGACACCCCCTACGAGCAGTACTTC.

The chain uses TRBV6-5 and TRBJ1-1, with 7 bases that match TRBD1. V lost 0 bases, J lost 1 base, and 5 bases stayed unmatched. Germline V gives CDR1 MNHEY, CDR2 SVGAGI. CDR3 size: 16 residues. In nucleotides, the CDR3 is TGTGCCAGCAGTTACTCGAGGGGGCGCGGGAACACTGAAGCTTTCTTT. Amino acids: CASSYSRGRGNTEAFF.

The rearrangement links TRBV5-6 to TRBJ1-4; the match to TRBD1 covers 10 bases. The CDR3 spans 14 residues. Germline CDR1 SGHDT, CDR2 YYEEEE. The ends lost 4 bases at V and 5 bases at J; junction bases unmatched: 2. For the CDR3, the DNA is TGTGCCAGCAGCGCGGACAGGGGGAATGAAAAACTGTTTTTT. Protein: CASSADRGNEKLFF.

The chain carries TRBV19 and TRBJ1-2; 7 nucleotides line up with TRBD1. V dropped 7 bases and J dropped 4; count of bases not matched to a gene: 15. Germline V gene sequence: CDR1 LNHDA, CDR2 SQIVND (reference sequence). The CDR3 contains 16 residues. This CDR3 reads CASNLDRGGFGYGYTF. The DNA of the CDR3 is TGTGCCAGTAACCTGGACAGAGGGGGCTTCGGCTATGGCTACACCTTC.

This clone was seen once. This chain links TRBV6-4 with TRBJ2-1, with TRBD2 matching 8 bases. The V gene end was trimmed by 6 bases and the J gene end by 1 base; junction bases not matched to a gene: 5. The CDR3 is 15 residues long. The germline V gene has CDR1 MRHNA and CDR2 SNTAGT. CDR3 amino acids: CASSPAGGSYNEQFF. DNA for the CDR3: TGTGCCAGCAGCCCGGCGGGGGGTTCCTACAATGAGCAGTTCTTC.

V usage is TRBV5-1 and J usage is TRBJ1-1; D may be TRBD1 (6 bases). CDR3 size: 15 residues. V lost 4 bases, J lost 5 bases, and 18 bases lay in between. Per germline, CDR1 SGHRS and CDR2 YFSETQ. The CDR3 loop reads CASSVDSPERTEAFF. CDR3 sequence (DNA): TGCGCCAGCAGCGTGGACAGTCCAGAAAGAACTGAAGCTTTCTTT.

CDR3 sequence (DNA): TGTGCCATCAACCCAGGGATGCTCACAGATACGCAGTATTTT. Amino acids: CAINPGMLTDTQYF. V and J are TRBV10-3 and TRBJ2-3; possibly TRBD1 for D (5 bases). The CDR3 totals 14 residues. Germline V gives CDR1 ENHRY, CDR2 SYGVKD. The V end lost 7 bases, the J end lost 2 bases, and 13 bases lay between the germline ends.

The V call is TRBV11-2, the J call TRBJ1-2, with D perhaps TRBD1 (6 bases). Germline-derived CDR1 and CDR2 are SGHAT and FQNNGV. The CDR3 consists of 13 residues. Deletions cut 5 bases from V and 8 bases from J, with 15 bases between. The CDR3 DNA sequence: TGTGCCAGCAGCCCTCCTCTAGGGGGAGGCTACACCTTC. It yields the protein CASSPPLGGGYTF.

This CDR3 reads CASSPKALAGPDTQYF. In nucleotides, the CDR3 is TGTGCCAGCTCACCTAAGGCCCTCGCAGGCCCAGATACGCAGTATTTT. This sequence joins TRBV18 and TRBJ2-3; D uncertain. CDR3 length equals 16 residues. CDR1 and CDR2 (germline): KGHSH, LQKENI. Trimming removed 3 bases from V and 4 bases from J, with 17 bases in between.

DNA of the CDR3: TGTGCCAGCTCGATACTTCCGGGACTTCGATCCTACGAGCAGTACTTC. It yields the protein CASSILPGLRSYEQYF. The chain employs TRBV18 and TRBJ2-7, with D tentatively TRBD2 (6 bases). Trimming cost V 6 bases and J 1 base, with 19 bases left between them. CDR3 length: 16 amino acids. Germline V gene sequence: CDR1 KGHSH, CDR2 LQKENI.

This clone has ten or more counts. The gene calls are TRBV28 and TRBJ1-2, with a tentative D call TRBD1 (5 bases). This CDR3 is 15 amino acids long. Germline V gene data show CDR1 as MDHEN and CDR2 as SYDVKM. The V end lost 2 bases, the J end lost 1 base, and 11 bases lay between the germline ends. CDR3 sequence (DNA): TGTGCCAGCAGTTTAATCACAGGCGATAACTATGGCTACACCTTC. It is translated as CASSLITGDNYGYTF.

The chain couples TRBV11-3 to TRBJ2-1; tentatively, D is TRBD1 (7 bases). The CDR3 consists of 16 residues. V was shortened by 5 bases and J by 5 bases, with 19 bases between the two germline ends. Germline assignment: CDR1 SGHNT and CDR2 YENEEA. In nucleotides, the CDR3 is TGTGCCAGCAGCCCGGCCAGGGGGGCTACGAACAATGAGCAGTTCTTC. It specifies CASSPARGATNNEQFF.

This clone was counted a single time. The chain recombines TRBV29-1 with TRBJ2-7, with D hard to call. The CDR3 covers 13 residues. V was pared by 4 bases and J by 0 bases, with 10 bases between. In germline, CDR1 is SQVTM, CDR2 ANQGSEA. The CDR3 reads CSVALPGSYEQYF. DNA of the CDR3: TGCAGCGTTGCCCTCCCCGGCTCCTACGAGCAGTACTTC.

This clone was observed a few times. The V gene is TRBV9, the J gene TRBJ2-3, with 10 bases fitting TRBD2. V gave up 4 bases and J gave up 5 bases; unmatched junction bases: 10. The CDR3 runs to 16 residues. Germline V gives CDR1 SGDLS, CDR2 YYNGEE. DNA of the CDR3: TGTGCCAGCAGCACCCAGAGCGGGGGGGCGAAAGATACGCAGTATTTT. It yields the protein CASSTQSGGAKDTQYF.

The chain joins TRBV9 to TRBJ2-6; TRBD1 is a possible D gene (6 bases). CDR1 and CDR2 (germline): SGDLS, YYNGEE. Trimming took 2 bases from V and 5 from J, leaving 11 bases between them. The CDR3 loop spans 15 amino acids. The CDR3 DNA follows: TGTGCCAGCAGCGTTAGGGACATCCGGGCCAACGTCCTGACTTTC. Encoded protein: CASSVRDIRANVLTF.

This clone occurred once. This chain links TRBV10-3 with TRBJ1-2; D may be TRBD1 (6 bases). Germline assignment: CDR1 ENHRY and CDR2 SYGVKD. The V end was cut by 6 bases, the J end by 0 bases, with 14 bases between. The CDR3 contains 15 residues. CDR3 sequence reads: CAISAQGSSNYGYTF. CDR3 nucleotides: TGTGCCATCAGCGCACAGGGTAGTTCTAACTATGGCTACACCTTC.

The genes are TRBV5-5 and TRBJ2-5, with D perhaps TRBD1 (6 bases). The CDR3 spans 15 residues. The V end was cut by 5 bases, the J end by 2 bases, with 16 bases between. Germline V gene data show CDR1 as SGHKS and CDR2 as YYEKEE (reference sequence). In DNA form, the CDR3 reads TGTGCCAGCAGGCCACAGGGCTCGACTCAAGAGACCCAGTACTTC. Translating gives CASRPQGSTQETQYF.

V gene TRBV3-1 (or the pseudogene TRBV3-2) combines with J gene TRBJ1-3, with D hard to call. The CDR3 sequence is 14 residues long. Germline CDR1 reads LGHDT; CDR2 reads YNNKEL (reference sequence). The germline V and J ends were trimmed by 7 bases and 1 base, with 11 bases remaining between them. The DNA of the CDR3 is TGTGCCAGCACCAAGGCGGCTTCTGGAAACACCATATATTTT. Its translation is CASTKAASGNTIYF.

The CDR3 reads CASSRVSTDTQYF. The CDR3 DNA reads as TGTGCCAGCAGCCGAGTAAGCACAGATACGCAGTATTTT. The rearrangement joins TRBV14 to TRBJ2-3; D not certain. Germline lookup yields CDR1 SGHDN and CDR2 FVKESK. The V end was cut by 4 bases, the J end by 0 bases, with 5 bases between. CDR3 length: 13 amino acids. The full variable domain, completed using reference TRBV14 and TRBJ2-3, is EAGVTQFPSHSVIEKGQTVTLRCDPISGHDNLYWYRRVMGKEIKFLLHFVKESKQDESGMPNNRFLAERTGGTYSTLKVQPAELEDSGVYFCASSRVSTDTQYFGPGTRLTVL.

V is TRBV5-1 and J is TRBJ1-2; the D gene is possibly TRBD1 (6 bases). V lost 2 bases, J lost 4 bases, and 18 bases lay in between. The CDR3 covers 16 residues. Per germline, CDR1 SGHRS and CDR2 YFSETQ. CDR3 in amino acids: CASSFDIPQGSYGYTF. CDR3 sequence (DNA): TGCGCCAGCAGCTTTGACATCCCACAGGGTTCCTATGGCTACACCTTC.

The chain has TRBV4-2 and TRBJ2-1, with 8 nucleotides matching TRBD2. Trimming took 4 bases from V and 8 from J; bases not matched to a gene: 22. Germline CDR1 reads LGHNA; CDR2 reads YNFKEQ. The CDR3 spans 19 residues. The CDR3 loop is CASSPEKIGTGGGTYEQFF. CDR3 coding DNA: TGTGCCAGCAGCCCAGAAAAGATAGGGACTGGCGGGGGGACCTATGAGCAGTTCTTC.

This clone is deemed medium-sized (0.01 to 0.1%). CDR3 in DNA: TGTGCCAGCAGTGAGGGCCTGCATAATTCACCCCTCCACTTT. This gives the protein CASSEGLHNSPLHF. The V and J genes are TRBV6-4 and TRBJ1-6; D is ambiguous. Germline V gene lookup returns CDR1 MRHNA and CDR2 SNTAGT. Trimming took off 3 bases at V and 5 bases at J, with 8 bases between the two ends. The CDR3 length is 14 residues.